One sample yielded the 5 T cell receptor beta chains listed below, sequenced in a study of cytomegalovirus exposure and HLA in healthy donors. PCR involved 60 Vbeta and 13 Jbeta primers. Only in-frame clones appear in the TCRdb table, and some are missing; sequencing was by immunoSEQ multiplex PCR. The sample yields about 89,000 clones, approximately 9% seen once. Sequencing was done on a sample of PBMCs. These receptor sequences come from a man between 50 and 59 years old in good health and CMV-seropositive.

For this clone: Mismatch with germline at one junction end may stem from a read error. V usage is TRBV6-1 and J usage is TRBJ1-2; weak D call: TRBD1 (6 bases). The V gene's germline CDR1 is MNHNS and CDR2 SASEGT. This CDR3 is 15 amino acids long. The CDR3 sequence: CAGSEVGTLDYGYTF. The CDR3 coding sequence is TGTGCCGGCAGTGAAGTTGGGACACTCGACTATGGCTACACCTTC.

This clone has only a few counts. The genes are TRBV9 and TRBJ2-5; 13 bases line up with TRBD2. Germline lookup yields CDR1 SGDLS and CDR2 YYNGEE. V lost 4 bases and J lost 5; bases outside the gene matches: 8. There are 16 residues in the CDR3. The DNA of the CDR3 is TGTGCCAGCAGCCCCCGGACTAGCGGGAGTCACGAGACCCAGTACTTC. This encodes CASSPRTSGSHETQYF.

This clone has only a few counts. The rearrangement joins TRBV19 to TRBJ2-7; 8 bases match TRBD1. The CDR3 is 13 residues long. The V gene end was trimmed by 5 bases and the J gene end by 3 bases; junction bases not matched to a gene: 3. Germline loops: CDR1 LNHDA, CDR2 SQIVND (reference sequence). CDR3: CASSPGQVYEQYF. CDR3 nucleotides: TGTGCCAGTAGTCCGGGACAGGTCTACGAGCAGTACTTC. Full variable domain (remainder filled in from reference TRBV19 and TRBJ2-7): DGGITQSPKYLFRKEGQNVTLSCEQNLNHDAMYWYRQDPGQGLRLIYYSQIVNDFQKGDIAEGYSVSREKKESFPLTVTSAQKNPTAFYLCASSPGQVYEQYFGPGTRLTVT.

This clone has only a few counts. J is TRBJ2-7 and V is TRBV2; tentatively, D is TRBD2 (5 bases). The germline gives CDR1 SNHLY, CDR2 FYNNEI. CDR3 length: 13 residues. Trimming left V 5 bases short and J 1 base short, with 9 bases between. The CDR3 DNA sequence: TGTGCCAGCAGTTATAGCGCTTCCTACGAGCAGTACTTC. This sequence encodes CASSYSASYEQYF.

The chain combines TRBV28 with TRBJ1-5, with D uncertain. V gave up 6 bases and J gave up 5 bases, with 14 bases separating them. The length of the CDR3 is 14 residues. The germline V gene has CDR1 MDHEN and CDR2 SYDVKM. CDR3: CASSPAGSYQPQHF. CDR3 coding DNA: TGTGCCAGCAGCCCCGCGGGCAGTTATCAGCCCCAGCATTTT.